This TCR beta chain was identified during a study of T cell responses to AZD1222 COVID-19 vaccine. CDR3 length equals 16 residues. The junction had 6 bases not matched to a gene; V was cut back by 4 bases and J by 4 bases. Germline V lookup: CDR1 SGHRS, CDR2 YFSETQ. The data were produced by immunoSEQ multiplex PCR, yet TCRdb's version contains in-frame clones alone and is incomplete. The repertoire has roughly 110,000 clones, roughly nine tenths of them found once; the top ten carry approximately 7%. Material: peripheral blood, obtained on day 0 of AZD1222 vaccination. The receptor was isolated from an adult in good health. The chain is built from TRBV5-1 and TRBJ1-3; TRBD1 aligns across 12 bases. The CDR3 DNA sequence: TGCGCCAGCAGCCCACCGGGACAGGGGGCAGGAAACACCATATATTTT. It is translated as CASSPPGQGAGNTIYF.